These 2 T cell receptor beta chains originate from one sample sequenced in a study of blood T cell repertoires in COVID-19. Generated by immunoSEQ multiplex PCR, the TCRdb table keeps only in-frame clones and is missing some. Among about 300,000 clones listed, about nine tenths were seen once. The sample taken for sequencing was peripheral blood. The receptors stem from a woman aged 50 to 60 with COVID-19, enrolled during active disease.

The CDR3 loop is CASSPDRGPYEQYF. DNA of the CDR3: TGTGCCAGCAGCCCCGACAGGGGGCCATACGAGCAGTACTTC. The chain is built from TRBV3-1 (or the pseudogene TRBV3-2) and TRBJ2-7; 10 bases agree with TRBD1. The CDR3 runs 14 residues. The germline V gene encodes CDR1 LGHDT and CDR2 YNNKEL (reference sequence). V trimming: 4 bases; J trimming: 4 bases; junction bases outside the gene matches: 4.

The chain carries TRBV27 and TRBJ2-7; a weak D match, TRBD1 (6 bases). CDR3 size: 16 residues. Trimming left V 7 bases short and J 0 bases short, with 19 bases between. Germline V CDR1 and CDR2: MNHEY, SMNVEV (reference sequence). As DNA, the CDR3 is TGTGCCAGCAAGGGTTCTTCGATGGGACACTCCTACGAGCAGTACTTC. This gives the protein CASKGSSMGHSYEQYF.